The clone carrying this TCR beta chain was recorded only once. Its antigen is unknown. The data derive from a study of CD8+CD57+ T cells in acquired aplastic anemia. General observations from the study: Both patients and controls carried the same twenty-nine CD8+ CDR3 sequences.

V trimming: 8 bases; J trimming: 7 bases; junction bases outside the gene matches: 14. The CDR3 spans 14 residues. Germline V lookup: CDR1 SQVTM, CDR2 ANQGSEA. Genomic DNA provided the template from which TCR beta VDJ and CDR3 profiles were obtained. TCRdb called the reads again in MiXCR, with one record for every CDR3 protein. Of 260,000 or so distinct CDR3 sequences listed, 45% to 50% are singletons. An expansion of CD8+CD57+ cells by flow cytometry had been shown in patients chosen for sequencing. Patients were untreated when blood was sampled. Sequenced input: sorted CD4+, CD8+, or CD8+CD57+ T cells (not recorded which) from PBMCs. The source is a human donor with aplastic anemia. This rearrangement joins TRBV29-1 to TRBJ2-1; 7 nucleotides line up with TRBD1. DNA for the CDR3: TGCAGCCACCTAGGAGACAGGGCACGAAATGAGCAGTTCTTC. Its protein product is CSHLGDRARNEQFF.